The 24 T cell receptor beta chains below all came from one sample that was sequenced in a study of T cell responses to AZD1222 COVID-19 vaccine. Profiled with immunoSEQ multiplex PCR; TCRdb holds only in-frame clones, not every one. This table has tens of thousands of clones, around 80% appearing once. Sample: peripheral blood, taken 28 days after the second AZD1222 dose. The source of these receptors is an adult who received the AZD1222 COVID-19 vaccine.

Notes on this clone: The identical CDR3 is also encoded by other nucleotide sequences in the sample. V gene TRBV5-6 combines with J gene TRBJ1-5; unclear D gene. V lost 0 bases and J lost 4, with 5 bases in between. Per germline, CDR1 SGHDT and CDR2 YYEEEE. The CDR3 has 13 residues. This chain's CDR3 is CASSLGLNQPQHF. DNA of the CDR3: TGTGCCAGCAGCTTGGGGCTTAATCAGCCCCAGCATTTT.

This chain connects TRBV6-5 to TRBJ2-7, with TRBD2 identical over 8 bases. Germline CDR1 reads MNHEY; CDR2 reads SVGAGI. Trimming cost V 2 bases and J 5 bases; bases outside gene matches: 8. The CDR3 is made up of 15 amino acids. The chain's CDR3 is CASSYATGGPHEQYF. The CDR3 DNA follows: TGTGCCAGCAGTTACGCCACGGGAGGGCCCCACGAGCAGTACTTC.

This chain uses TRBV2 with TRBJ2-2, with unresolved D. There are 11 residues in the CDR3. V was clipped by 5 bases and J by 5 bases, with 3 bases between them. From germline, CDR1 is SNHLY and CDR2 FYNNEI. The CDR3 spells CASSQTGELFF. The CDR3 region has the DNA TGTGCCAGCAGTCAGACCGGGGAGCTGTTTTTT.

The chain recombines TRBV18 with TRBJ2-1; D unclear. V shed 5 bases and J shed 5 bases, with 4 bases lying between them. Germline V gene lookup returns CDR1 KGHSH and CDR2 LQKENI. The length of the CDR3 is 11 residues. CDR3 in DNA: TGTGCCAGCTCAAGGGACAATGAGCAGTTCTTC. Its protein is CASSRDNEQFF.

CDR3 in amino acids: CASSFNSGGASEQFF. CDR3 nucleotides: TGTGCCAGCAGCTTTAATAGCGGGGGGGCGAGTGAGCAGTTCTTC. This sequence joins TRBV5-5 and TRBJ2-1; 11 bases line up with TRBD2. Germline lookup yields CDR1 SGHKS and CDR2 YYEKEE (reference sequence). V shed 2 bases and J 9 bases; nucleotides not matched to a gene: 7. The CDR3 covers 15 residues.

The V call is TRBV7-2, the J call TRBJ1-1; 7 bases match TRBD1. CDR3 length: 14 amino acids. Losses at the gene ends were 4 bases for V and 9 bases for J; bases not matched to a gene: 11. The germline V gene encodes CDR1 SGHTA and CDR2 FQGNSA. CDR3 sequence: CASSSGGTVLKAFF. In DNA form, the CDR3 reads TGTGCCAGCAGCTCTGGGGGGACAGTCCTAAAAGCTTTCTTT.

The rearrangement uses TRBV7-2 and TRBJ1-4; 7 positions agree with TRBD1. Germline V lookup: CDR1 SGHTA, CDR2 FQGNSA. The CDR3 totals 14 residues. Trimming at V came to 7 bases and at J to 5 bases, leaving 7 bases not matched to a gene. The CDR3 reads CASTRDSLNEKLFF. CDR3 bases: TGTGCCAGCACCAGGGACAGCCTCAATGAAAAACTGTTTTTT.

The chain combines TRBV25-1 with TRBJ2-7, with D unclear. In germline, CDR1 is MGHDK, CDR2 SYGVNS. This CDR3 comprises 13 residues. Trimming stripped 3 bases from V and 3 bases from J, with 9 bases between. The chain's CDR3 is CASSEGRFYEQYF. The DNA of the CDR3 is TGTGCCAGCAGTGAGGGCAGATTCTACGAGCAGTACTTC.

This rearrangement joins TRBV15 to TRBJ1-2; D uncertain. Between the trimmed V and J ends, which lost 0 bases and 3 bases, there was a span of 17 bases. The V gene's germline CDR1 is LNHNV and CDR2 YYDKDF (reference sequence). The CDR3 sequence is 17 residues long. The DNA for the CDR3 is TGTGCCACCAGCAGAGATCTAAAAAGGGCAGGATACTATGGCTACACCTTC. Translated, it gives CATSRDLKRAGYYGYTF.

This sequence joins TRBV6-5 and TRBJ2-5; TRBD2 matches 8 bases. CDR1 is MNHEY and CDR2 is SVGAGI in the germline V gene. V was pared by 7 bases and J by 0 bases, with 4 bases of the junction left unmatched. The CDR3 is made up of 14 amino acids. The chain's CDR3 is CASTRGGNQETQYF. CDR3 DNA sequence: TGTGCCAGCACTCGGGGGGGAAACCAAGAGACCCAGTACTTC.

The J gene is TRBJ1-1, the V gene TRBV18; a possible D gene is TRBD1 (6 bases). V dropped 5 bases and J dropped 3 bases, with 13 bases sitting between them. In germline, CDR1 is KGHSH, CDR2 LQKENI. The CDR3 has 14 amino acids. The CDR3 region has the DNA TGTGCCAGCTCATTACAGGGAGAAGACACTGAAGCTTTCTTT. Its translation: CASSLQGEDTEAFF.

The chain carries TRBV2 and TRBJ2-3, with D possibly being TRBD1 (6 bases). Germline V lookup: CDR1 SNHLY, CDR2 FYNNEI. This CDR3 region has 17 residues. The germline V and J ends were trimmed by 5 bases and 5 bases, with 23 bases remaining between them. The CDR3 loop reads CASSWGRDTYLGDTQYF. The CDR3 bases are TGTGCCAGCAGTTGGGGACGGGACACGTACCTTGGAGATACGCAGTATTTT.

V and J are TRBV5-6 and TRBJ1-4; TRBD1 is a possible D gene (5 bases). CDR3 length: 16 residues. CDR1 and CDR2 from the germline V gene are SGHDT and YYEEEE. V was shortened by 1 base and J by 6 bases, with 16 bases between the two germline ends. The CDR3 DNA reads as TGTGCCAGCAGCTTGCAGGGTGGCCCTTTACATGAAAAACTGTTTTTT. Its translation is CASSLQGGPLHEKLFF. Drawing the rest from reference TRBV5-6 and TRBJ1-4, the complete variable domain is DAGVTQSPTHLIKTRGQQVTLRCSPKSGHDTVSWYQQALGQGPQFIFQYYEEEERQRGNFPDRFSGHQFPNYSSELNVNALLLGDSALYLCASSLQGGPLHEKLFFGSGTQLSVL.

The gene calls are TRBV6-2 or TRBV6-3 and TRBJ2-3; TRBD2 aligns across 10 bases. The trim removed 0 bases at V and 0 bases at J, leaving 0 bases unmatched. The CDR3 runs to 16 residues. In germline, CDR1 is MNHEY, CDR2 SVGEGT. The CDR3 sequence is CASSYSTSGSTDTQYF. DNA of the CDR3: TGTGCCAGCAGTTACTCGACTAGCGGGAGCACAGATACGCAGTATTTT.

The chain joins TRBV19 to TRBJ1-5, with 8 bases lining up with TRBD1. This CDR3 has 15 amino acids. J gave up 1 base and V 4 bases, and 3 bases lay outside the gene matches. Germline CDR1 reads LNHDA; CDR2 reads SQIVND (reference sequence). CDR3 region: CASSRQGKSNQPQHF. Here the CDR3 DNA reads TGTGCCAGTAGTAGACAGGGGAAGAGCAATCAGCCCCAGCATTTT.

V is TRBV10-3 and J is TRBJ1-1; TRBD1 matches 11 bases. The J segment lost 6 bases and the V segment lost 6 bases, leaving 3 bases of the junction unmatched. There are 13 residues in the CDR3. Germline CDR1 reads ENHRY; CDR2 reads SYGVKD. CDR3 sequence: CAIRTGQGAEAFF. The CDR3 bases are TGTGCCATCAGAACGGGACAGGGGGCTGAAGCTTTCTTT.

The rearrangement links TRBV28 to TRBJ2-2; 8 bases match TRBD2. Germline CDR1 and CDR2: MDHEN and SYDVKM. The J segment lost 4 bases and the V segment lost 10 bases, leaving 5 bases of the junction unmatched. This CDR3 region has 13 residues. CDR3 amino acids: CAIRGGVTGELFF. CDR3 bases: TGTGCCATCCGGGGGGGCGTCACCGGGGAGCTGTTTTTT.

V usage is TRBV4-1 and J usage is TRBJ1-6, with D perhaps matching TRBD1 (6 bases). The V end was cut by 2 bases, the J end by 10 bases, with 15 bases between. The CDR3 sequence is 15 residues long. Per the germline V gene, CDR1 is MGHRA and CDR2 is YSYEKL. CDR3: CASSQKSGARSPLHF. CDR3 in DNA: TGCGCCAGCAGCCAAAAGTCGGGGGCGAGATCACCCCTCCACTTT.

This clone turned up a few times. The CDR3 loop reads CASSLVGVETQYF. CDR3 DNA sequence: TGTGCCAGCAGCTTAGTAGGGGTTGAGACCCAGTACTTC. This chain joins TRBV7-9 and TRBJ2-5; possible D gene TRBD1, 5 bases. Trimming removed 1 base at V and 5 bases at J, with 8 bases between. This CDR3 region has 13 residues. Germline CDR1 is SEHNR and CDR2 is FQNEAQ (reference sequence). Full variable domain (remainder filled in from reference TRBV7-9 and TRBJ2-5): DTGVSQNPRHKITKRGQNVTFRCDPISEHNRLYWYRQTLGQGPEFLTYFQNEAQLEKSRLLSDRFSAERPKGSFSTLEIQRTEQGDSAMYLCASSLVGVETQYFGPGTRLLVL.

The chain carries TRBV7-2 and TRBJ2-7, with TRBD1 matching over 9 bases. Germline CDR1 SGHTA, CDR2 FQGNSA. The CDR3 runs to 13 residues. V lost 4 bases to trimming and J lost 5 bases; unmatched junction nucleotides: 3. CDR3 loop: CASSSGQGNEQYF. DNA for the CDR3: TGTGCCAGCAGCTCCGGACAGGGGAACGAGCAGTACTTC.

This clone showed up just once. The CDR3 nucleotides are TGTGCCAGCAAAGGGCCCTCCAGAAGTGGCTACACCTTC. Its protein is CASKGPSRSGYTF. The gene calls are TRBV6-5 and TRBJ1-2; D is uncertain. This CDR3 comprises 13 residues. CDR1 MNHEY and CDR2 SVGAGI come from the germline V gene. Trimming shortened V by 7 bases and J by 7 bases, and 16 bases separated the two germline ends.

In this sample, this clone turned up a few times. V and J are TRBV7-9 and TRBJ1-4; 7 nucleotides line up with TRBD1. Germline V gene lookup returns CDR1 SEHNR and CDR2 FQNEAQ (reference sequence). The CDR3 extends over 14 amino acids. Trimming cost V 8 bases and J 6 bases; bases outside gene matches: 9. CDR3 DNA: TGTGCCAGCGCTGCCGGGACAGTGGATGAAAAACTGTTTTTT. Translating gives CASAAGTVDEKLFF.

In its sample, this clone was seen once. V gene TRBV5-1 combines with J gene TRBJ2-1; perhaps D is TRBD1 or TRBD2 (6 bases each). V lost 3 bases and J lost 7, with 11 bases in between. CDR1 is SGHRS and CDR2 is YFSETQ in the germline V gene. CDR3 length: 13 amino acids. The CDR3 DNA is TGCGCCAGCAGCTACCAGGGGAGGAATGAGCAGTTCTTC. Amino acid sequence: CASSYQGRNEQFF.

The chain links TRBV19 to TRBJ2-2; either TRBD1 or TRBD2 may supply D (6 bases each). CDR3 length: 15 amino acids. The V end lost 3 bases, the J end lost 5 bases, and 13 bases lay between the germline ends. The germline V gene has CDR1 LNHDA and CDR2 SQIVND (reference sequence). The CDR3 protein is CASSIQGGFTGELFF. In nucleotides, the CDR3 is TGTGCCAGTAGTATCCAAGGGGGGTTTACCGGGGAGCTGTTTTTT.